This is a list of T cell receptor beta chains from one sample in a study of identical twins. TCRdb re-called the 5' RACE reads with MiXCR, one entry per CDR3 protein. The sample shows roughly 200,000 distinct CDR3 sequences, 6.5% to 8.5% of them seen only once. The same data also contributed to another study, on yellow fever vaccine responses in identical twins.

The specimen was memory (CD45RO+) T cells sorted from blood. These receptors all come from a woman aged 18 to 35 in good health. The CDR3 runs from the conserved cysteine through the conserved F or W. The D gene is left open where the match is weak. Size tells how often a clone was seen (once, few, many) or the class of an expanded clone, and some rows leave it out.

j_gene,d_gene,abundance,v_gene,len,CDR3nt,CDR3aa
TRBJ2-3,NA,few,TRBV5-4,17,TGTGCCAGCAGCTTGGGTAGTAGCGAACCTAGCACAGATACGCAGTATTTT,CASSLGSSEPSTDTQYF
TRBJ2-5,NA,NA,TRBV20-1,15,TGCAGTGCTAGAAAGGCCAGGGAGGTGTCAGAGACCCAGTACTTC,CSARKAREVSETQYF
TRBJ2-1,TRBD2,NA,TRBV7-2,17,TGTGCCAGCAGGGATCCTAGCGGGAGGGTCCCGCGGGATGAGCAGTTCTTC,CASRDPSGRVPRDEQFF
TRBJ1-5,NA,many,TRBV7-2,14,TGTGCCAGCAGCCCGAGGGGGGCCGGTCAGCCCCAGCATTTT,CASSPRGAGQPQHF
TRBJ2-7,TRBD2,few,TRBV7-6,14,TGTGCCAGCAGCTATCTAGCGGGAGGTGCCGAGCAGTACTTC,CASSYLAGGAEQYF
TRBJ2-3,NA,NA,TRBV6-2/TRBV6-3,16,TGTGCCAGCAGCCAACCGATGACAGGTACCGGAGATACGCAGTATTTT,CASSQPMTGTGDTQYF
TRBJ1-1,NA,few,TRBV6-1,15,TGTGCCAGCAGTGCTAGGACAGCCATGAACACTGAAGCTTTCTTT,CASSARTAMNTEAFF
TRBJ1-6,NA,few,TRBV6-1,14,TGTGCCAGCACTCAGACAGTTTCTAATTCACCCCTCCACTTT,CASTQTVSNSPLHF
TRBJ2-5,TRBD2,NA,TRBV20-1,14,TGCAGTGCTGTCATAGCGGGACACCAAGAGACCCAGTACTTC,CSAVIAGHQETQYF
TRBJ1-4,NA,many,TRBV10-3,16,TGTGCCATCAGTGAGTCGAGCGGAGCAACTAATGAAAAACTGTTTTTT,CAISESSGATNEKLFF
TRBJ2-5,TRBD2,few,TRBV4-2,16,TGTGCCAGCAGCCGGGAAGCGGGGGCCCCCCAAGAGACCCAGTACTTC,CASSREAGAPQETQYF
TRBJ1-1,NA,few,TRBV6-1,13,TGTGCCAGCAGTCTCCGACGAATCTCCGAAGCTTTCTTT,CASSLRRISEAFF
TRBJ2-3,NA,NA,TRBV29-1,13,TGCAGCGTAGACAGGGACTTATCAGATACGCAGTATTTT,CSVDRDLSDTQYF
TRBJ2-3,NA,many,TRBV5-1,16,TGCGCCAGCAGCTTGGGTGGTGGCGGTGGCACAGATACGCAGTATTTT,CASSLGGGGGTDTQYF
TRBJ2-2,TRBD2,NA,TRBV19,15,TGTGCCAGTAGTCCCCGGGGACTAGGAACCGGGGAGCTGTTTTTT,CASSPRGLGTGELFF
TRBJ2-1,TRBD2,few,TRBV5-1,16,TGCGCCAGCAGCCCGACTGGCGGGGGAACCTACAATGAGCAGTTCTTC,CASSPTGGGTYNEQFF
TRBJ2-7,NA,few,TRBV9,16,TGTGCCAGCAGCGTAGATAGTAGCGGCCTACTCTACGAGCAGTACTTC,CASSVDSSGLLYEQYF
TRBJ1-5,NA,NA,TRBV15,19,TGTGCCACCAGCAGAGATAACACCGAGCCTTTTAGGAGCAATCAGCCCCAGCATTTT,CATSRDNTEPFRSNQPQHF
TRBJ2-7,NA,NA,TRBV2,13,TGTGCCGGAAGGGGCCGCTTAACCTACGAGCAGTACTTC,CAGRGRLTYEQYF
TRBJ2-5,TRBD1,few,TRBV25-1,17,TGTGCCAGCAGCGAGTTCCCCACAGGGGTAGTACGAGAGACCCAGTACTTC,CASSEFPTGVVRETQYF
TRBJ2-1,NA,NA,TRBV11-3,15,TGTGCCAGCAGCTTAGATCCAAAAGGCCCCAATGAGCAGTTCTTC,CASSLDPKGPNEQFF
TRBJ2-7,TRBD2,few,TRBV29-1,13,TGCAGCGTTGCTCCTAGCGGGAGCGGTGAGCAGTACTTC,CSVAPSGSGEQYF
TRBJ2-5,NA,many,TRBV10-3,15,TGTGCCATCAGTGAAAGCACCGGGACGAAAGAGACCCAGTACTTC,CAISESTGTKETQYF